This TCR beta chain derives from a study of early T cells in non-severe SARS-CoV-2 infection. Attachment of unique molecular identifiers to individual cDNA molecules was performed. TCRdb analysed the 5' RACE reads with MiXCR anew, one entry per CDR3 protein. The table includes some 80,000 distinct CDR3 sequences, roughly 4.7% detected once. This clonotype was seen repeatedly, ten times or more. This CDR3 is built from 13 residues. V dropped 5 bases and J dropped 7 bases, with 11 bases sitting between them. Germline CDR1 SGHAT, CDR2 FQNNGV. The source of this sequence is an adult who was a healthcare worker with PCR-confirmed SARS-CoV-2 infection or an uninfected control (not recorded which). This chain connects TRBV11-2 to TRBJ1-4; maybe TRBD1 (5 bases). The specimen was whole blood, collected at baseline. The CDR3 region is CASSPPRVEKLFF. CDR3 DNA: TGTGCCAGCAGCCCTCCCAGGGTTGAAAAACTGTTTTTT.